This record concerns one T cell receptor (beta chain) sequence. The antigen is undetermined. At the DNA level, this CDR3 is encoded by other sequences in the same sample as well. Use of 60 Vbeta and 13 Jbeta primers characterized the PCR. The assay was immunoSEQ multiplex PCR, and TCRdb's table has in-frame clones only and misses some. The repertoire holds over 110,000 clones, 80% seen once, with under 5% in the top ten. Germline CDR1 is MNHEY and CDR2 is SVGAGI. Trimming pared 0 bases from V and 7 bases from J, leaving 12 bases between. The CDR3 has 15 amino acids. The sample originates from a study of cytomegalovirus exposure and HLA in healthy donors. Study-level findings and limits: Most of the CMV-associated TCR beta chains (in a later analysis) appeared to be HLA-restricted.

The chain uses TRBV6-5 and TRBJ1-4, with D possibly being TRBD1 (5 bases). The sequenced material came from PBMCs. The sequence was obtained from a man aged 35 to 55 in good health and CMV-seronegative. The CDR3 DNA follows: TGTGCCAGCAGTTACTCGTTGGGGCTAGGTGAAAAACTGTTTTTT. It encodes CASSYSLGLGEKLFF.